The 16 T cell receptor beta chains below were found in one sample sequenced in a study of cytomegalovirus exposure and HLA in healthy donors. PCR amplification relied on 60 Vbeta primers (plus 13 Jbeta primers). Repertoires were generated with immunoSEQ multiplex PCR, while TCRdb's copy carries only in-frame clones and drops some. The sample yields 150,000 to 200,000 clones, over 60% seen once. Source material: PBMCs. These receptors were taken from a woman aged 45-60 years in good health and CMV-seronegative.

The V gene is TRBV28, the J gene TRBJ2-3; 10 nucleotides align to TRBD2. The germline gives CDR1 MDHEN, CDR2 SYDVKM. The CDR3 spans 16 residues. Trimming at V came to 7 bases and at J to 4 bases, leaving 11 bases not matched to a gene. The CDR3 loop is CASTPTWLAGADTQYF. CDR3 DNA sequence: TGTGCCAGCACCCCTACGTGGCTAGCGGGAGCAGATACGCAGTATTTT.

In its sample, this clone was seen once. The chain recombines TRBV7-2 with TRBJ2-7; 7 nucleotides match TRBD1. The V gene end was trimmed by 1 base and the J gene end by 2 bases; junction bases not matched to a gene: 5. Germline CDR1 SGHTA, CDR2 FQGNSA. This CDR3 contains 15 residues. The CDR3, as DNA: TGTGCCAGCAGCTTAGGACCCGGGACAGCCTACGAGCAGTACTTC. This translates into CASSLGPGTAYEQYF.

This clone was observed a handful of times. The chain uses TRBV6-6 and TRBJ1-2, with a weak D call TRBD1 (6 bases). The CDR3 consists of 14 residues. V was clipped by 9 bases and J by 6 bases, with 20 bases between them. The germline V gene has CDR1 MNHNY and CDR2 SVGAGI (reference sequence). Written as DNA, the CDR3 is TGTGCCAGTCAACTGGGGCAGGGGATCCATGGCTACACCTTC. Translation gives CASQLGQGIHGYTF.

CDR3 residues: CASSYKKDRGNTGELFF. The CDR3 DNA reads as TGCGCCAGCAGCTACAAAAAGGACAGGGGGAACACCGGGGAGCTGTTTTTT. This chain uses TRBV5-1 with TRBJ2-2, with 9 nucleotides matching TRBD1. Germline assignment: CDR1 SGHRS and CDR2 YFSETQ. This CDR3 contains 17 residues. Trimming cost V 3 bases and J 1 base; bases outside gene matches: 7. Full variable domain (rest looked up from reference TRBV5-1 and TRBJ2-2): KAGVTQTPRYLIKTRGQQVTLSCSPISGHRSVSWYQQTPGQGLQFLFEYFSETQRNKGNFPGRFSGRQFSNSRSEMNVSTLELGDSALYLCASSYKKDRGNTGELFFGEGSRLTVL.

This chain uses TRBV2 with TRBJ1-1; tentative D call: TRBD1 (6 bases). This CDR3 has 13 residues. V was shortened by 5 bases and J by 1 base, with 8 bases between the two germline ends. CDR1 is SNHLY, CDR2 FYNNEI, per germline. The CDR3 is CASSTGTNTEAFF. The CDR3 DNA follows: TGTGCCAGCAGTACAGGGACGAACACTGAAGCTTTCTTT.

In this sample, this clone turned up once. This chain links TRBV5-6 with TRBJ1-3; no clear D gene. Trimming pared 1 base from V and 0 bases from J, leaving 8 bases between. CDR1 is SGHDT, CDR2 YYEEEE, per germline. The CDR3 spans 15 residues. CDR3 in amino acids: CASSLYSNSGNTIYF. CDR3 DNA sequence: TGTGCCAGCAGCTTGTACAGTAACTCTGGAAACACCATATATTTT.

This chain links TRBV5-1 with TRBJ1-6; tentative D call: TRBD1 (6 bases). The CDR3 is made up of 14 amino acids. Trimming cost V 2 bases and J 5 bases, with 8 bases left between them. Germline loops: CDR1 SGHRS, CDR2 YFSETQ. CDR3 region: CASSFTGNNSPLHF. CDR3 DNA sequence: TGCGCCAGCAGCTTCACAGGGAATAATTCACCCCTCCACTTT. Full variable domain (missing parts from reference TRBV5-1 and TRBJ1-6): KAGVTQTPRYLIKTRGQQVTLSCSPISGHRSVSWYQQTPGQGLQFLFEYFSETQRNKGNFPGRFSGRQFSNSRSEMNVSTLELGDSALYLCASSFTGNNSPLHFGNGTRLTVT.

This chain links TRBV4-3 with TRBJ2-3; D perhaps matches TRBD1 (6 bases). The CDR3 totals 16 residues. Trimming stripped 4 bases from V and 0 bases from J, with 14 bases between. CDR1 is LGHNA, CDR2 YSLEER, per germline. CDR3 in DNA: TGCGCCAGCAGCCGGATGGGAACAGGGAGCACAGATACGCAGTATTTT. Translating it yields CASSRMGTGSTDTQYF.

The chain links TRBV18 to TRBJ2-7; D perhaps matches TRBD2 (7 bases). CDR3 size: 15 residues. Between the trimmed V and J ends, which lost 0 bases and 2 bases, there was a span of 11 bases. CDR1 and CDR2 from the germline V gene are KGHSH and LQKENI. The CDR3 DNA is TGTGCCAGCTCACCACCTAGGGGGACTACCTACGAGCAGTACTTC. This codes for CASSPPRGTTYEQYF.

The rearrangement joins TRBV27 to TRBJ1-5; TRBD1 agrees at 7 bases. The J segment lost 2 bases and the V segment lost 8 bases, leaving 9 bases of the junction unmatched. The CDR3 is 15 residues long. Germline V gene data show CDR1 as MNHEY and CDR2 as SMNVEV (reference sequence). The CDR3 here is CASAFRTGRNQPQHF. Here the CDR3 DNA reads TGTGCCAGCGCCTTTCGGACAGGCCGCAATCAGCCCCAGCATTTT.

The gene calls are TRBV30 and TRBJ2-1; TRBD1 matches 8 bases. The CDR3 totals 13 residues. Germline V gene lookup returns CDR1 GTSNPN and CDR2 SVGIG (reference sequence). The CDR3 reads CAKGQGPRNEQFF. CDR3 coding DNA: TGTGCTAAAGGACAGGGCCCCCGCAATGAGCAGTTCTTC.

The chain has TRBV28 and TRBJ1-4; 7 bases agree with TRBD1. V was clipped by 7 bases and J by 8 bases; unmatched bases: 10. The germline gives CDR1 MDHEN, CDR2 SYDVKM. CDR3 length: 14 amino acids. The CDR3: CASTPTGSQEKLFF. CDR3 DNA sequence: TGTGCCAGCACCCCGACAGGGAGTCAAGAAAAACTGTTTTTT.

V is TRBV11-3 and J is TRBJ2-1, with D tentatively TRBD1 (6 bases). The CDR3 contains 16 residues. CDR1 SGHNT and CDR2 YENEEA come from the germline V gene. The V gene lost 5 bases and the J gene lost 2 bases, with 16 bases spanning the gap. Written as DNA, the CDR3 is TGTGCCAGCAGCACAGCCGGGACAAAAGCCTACAATGAGCAGTTCTTC. Amino acids: CASSTAGTKAYNEQFF.

The chain couples TRBV4-2 to TRBJ2-1; 8 bases fit TRBD2. Germline assignment: CDR1 LGHNA and CDR2 YNFKEQ. The CDR3 consists of 16 residues. With V trimmed by 0 bases and J by 6 bases, 7 bases remained unmatched. The CDR3 DNA is TGTGCCAGCAGCCAAGAGGGGACTAGGGGGAGCAATGAGCAGTTCTTC. This codes for CASSQEGTRGSNEQFF.

The chain couples TRBV29-1 to TRBJ2-7; 7 nucleotides match TRBD1. V lost 5 bases and J lost 4; bases outside the gene matches: 2. Germline CDR1 SQVTM, CDR2 ANQGSEA. This CDR3 is 11 amino acids long. The CDR3: CSVSRGYEQYF. CDR3 DNA: TGCAGCGTTTCCAGGGGGTACGAGCAGTACTTC.

The CDR3 region is CASSEGQGRNQPQHF. CDR3 DNA: TGCGCCAGCAGCGAAGGACAGGGACGCAATCAGCCCCAGCATTTT. The rearrangement links TRBV5-1 to TRBJ1-5; the match to TRBD1 covers 8 bases. In germline, CDR1 is SGHRS, CDR2 YFSETQ. The V and J ends lost 4 bases and 2 bases, in that order; junction bases with no gene match: 5. This CDR3 is 15 amino acids long. Filled out from reference TRBV5-1 and TRBJ1-5, the complete variable domain reads KAGVTQTPRYLIKTRGQQVTLSCSPISGHRSVSWYQQTPGQGLQFLFEYFSETQRNKGNFPGRFSGRQFSNSRSEMNVSTLELGDSALYLCASSEGQGRNQPQHFGDGTRLSIL.